The text below deals with one TCR beta chain. The antigen is undetermined. TCRdb keeps only in-frame clones here, not all; method: immunoSEQ multiplex PCR. The table shows 50,000 to 85,000 clones, with around 85% occurring only once. The sample comes from a study of OX40 agonist ivuxolimab in advanced cancers. At the level of the study: With ivuxolimab, an agonistic anti-OX40 (CD134) antibody, patients were treated. Eligibility rules accepted prior anti-PD-1, anti-PD-L1 or anti-CTLA-4 therapy, and 35% to 40% had some. Whole-study findings and limits: At 0.1 to 3.0 mg/kg and by week 6, clonal expansion occurred in CD4+ and CD8+ blood T cells.

CDR1 MNHNY and CDR2 SVGAGI come from the germline V gene (reference sequence). V shed 4 bases and J 11 bases; nucleotides not matched to a gene: 10. The CDR3 has 14 residues. The material sequenced was CD4+ or CD8+ T cells sorted from blood, taken in a trial of the OX40 agonist ivuxolimab. The chain combines TRBV6-6 with TRBJ1-1; TRBD1 matches at 10 bases. The receptor was isolated from an adult with an advanced solid tumor such as melanoma, head and neck, liver or kidney cancer. The chain's CDR3 is CASSSTGGKMSAFF. The CDR3 bases are TGTGCCAGCAGTTCGACAGGGGGCAAAATGAGTGCTTTCTTT.